Listed here are 28 T cell receptor beta chains from one sample, sequenced in a study of OX40 agonist ivuxolimab in advanced cancers. Some clones are missing from TCRdb's copy, which holds only in-frame ones; the method was immunoSEQ multiplex PCR. The sample has roughly 92,000 clones; 90% are singletons. The sample was CD4+ or CD8+ T cells sorted from blood, taken in a trial of the OX40 agonist ivuxolimab. Receptors were obtained from an adult with an advanced solid tumor such as melanoma, head and neck, liver or kidney cancer.

This clone showed up just once. V and J are TRBV5-4 and TRBJ1-1; D unresolved. Germline assignment: CDR1 SGHNT and CDR2 YYREEE (reference sequence). The CDR3 is 15 residues long. V lost 0 bases, J lost 0 bases, and 9 bases lay in between. The CDR3 loop reads CASSLGSGMNTEAFF. CDR3 nucleotides: TGTGCCAGCAGCTTGGGCTCAGGAATGAACACTGAAGCTTTCTTT.

The chain links TRBV7-8 to TRBJ2-7; possibly TRBD1 for D (6 bases). The CDR3 has 15 amino acids. The germline V gene encodes CDR1 SGHVS and CDR2 FQNEAQ. V lost 5 bases to trimming and J lost 0 bases, with 14 bases between them. Written as DNA, the CDR3 is TGTGCCAGCAGCCAGACCGGGACACTCTCCTACGAGCAGTACTTC. Amino acids: CASSQTGTLSYEQYF.

CDR3 coding DNA: TGTGCCACCAGTTGGGGACAGGGGAATTCACCCCTCCACTTT. Protein: CATSWGQGNSPLHF. The chain recombines TRBV15 with TRBJ1-6; TRBD1 matches at 10 bases. The trim removed 6 bases at V and 7 bases at J, leaving 3 bases unmatched. This CDR3 contains 14 residues. Germline CDR1 reads LNHNV; CDR2 reads YYDKDF (reference sequence).

This chain joins TRBV6-6 and TRBJ1-5; 7 nucleotides agree with TRBD1. Looked up from germline, CDR1 is MNHNY and CDR2 is SVGAGI (reference sequence). The CDR3 has 15 amino acids. V trimming: 5 bases; J trimming: 0 bases; junction bases outside the gene matches: 4. The CDR3 reads CASSTGQVSNQPQHF. Written as DNA, the CDR3 is TGTGCCAGCAGTACAGGACAGGTTAGCAATCAGCCCCAGCATTTT.

The chain has TRBV14 and TRBJ1-1; D is perhaps TRBD1 (6 bases). Germline CDR1 and CDR2: SGHDN and FVKESK. The CDR3 runs to 14 residues. The ends were cut back, 4 bases at V and 8 bases at J, with 17 bases in the middle. The CDR3 spells CASSPRRGFPEAFF. CDR3 nucleotides: TGTGCCAGCAGCCCCCGCAGGGGCTTCCCCGAAGCTTTCTTT.

This sequence joins TRBV27 and TRBJ2-5, with D maybe TRBD1 (5 bases). Germline values: CDR1 MNHEY, CDR2 SMNVEV (reference sequence). This CDR3 region has 16 residues. Trimming pared 5 bases from V and 2 bases from J, leaving 18 bases between. The CDR3: CASSPTTTVLQETQYF. CDR3 nucleotide sequence: TGTGCCAGCAGTCCTACTACGACAGTCCTACAAGAGACCCAGTACTTC.

This chain joins TRBV6-1 and TRBJ1-2; D is ambiguous. This CDR3 is 14 amino acids long. Per germline, CDR1 MNHNS and CDR2 SASEGT. Trimming cost V 6 bases and J 4 bases, with 15 bases left between them. CDR3 in DNA: TGTGCCAGCAGGCGGGAGGGTCCGCCCTATGGCTACACCTTC. Its translation is CASRREGPPYGYTF.

The chain employs TRBV10-2 and TRBJ1-1, with a possible D match to TRBD1 (6 bases). The germline CDR1 and CDR2 sequences are WSHSY and SAAADI. The CDR3 runs to 14 residues. Trimming cost V 7 bases and J 0 bases, with 12 bases left between them. For the CDR3, the DNA is TGCGCCAGCAAGGGGGGGATAATGAACACTGAAGCTTTCTTT. Its protein is CASKGGIMNTEAFF.

This clone was counted only a few times. The chain uses TRBV5-4 and TRBJ1-1; D remains unclear. V lost 0 bases, J lost 1 base, and 7 bases lay in between. The germline V gene has CDR1 SGHNT and CDR2 YYREEE (reference sequence). The CDR3 sequence is 14 residues long. The CDR3, as DNA: TGTGCCAGCAGCTTGGTTCAGCCGAACACTGAAGCTTTCTTT. Residues: CASSLVQPNTEAFF. Supplemented by reference TRBV5-4 and TRBJ1-1, the full variable domain reads ETGVTQSPTHLIKTRGQQVTLRCSSQSGHNTVSWYQQALGQGPQFIFQYYREEENGRGNFPPRFSGLQFPNYSSELNVNALELDDSALYLCASSLVQPNTEAFFGQGTRLTVV.

The chain employs TRBV29-1 and TRBJ2-7; 8 bases match TRBD2. Germline V gives CDR1 SQVTM, CDR2 ANQGSEA. CDR3 size: 13 residues. The junction had 11 bases not matched to a gene; V was cut back by 6 bases and J by 7 bases. The CDR3 region has the DNA TGCAGCGTAGCGGGAGTCCTACGTTCGGAGCAGTACTTC. It codes for CSVAGVLRSEQYF.

The rearrangement uses TRBV6-1 and TRBJ2-7; D remains unclear. CDR1 and CDR2 from the germline V gene are MNHNS and SASEGT. This CDR3 is built from 12 residues. With 5 bases removed from V and 3 bases from J, the gap between germline ends came to 8 bases. The CDR3 nucleotides are TGTGCCAGCAGTACTATTATCTACGAGCAGTACTTC. It yields the protein CASSTIIYEQYF.

The chain employs TRBV11-3 and TRBJ1-1; 8 bases fit TRBD1. With V trimmed by 5 bases and J by 11 bases, 10 bases remained unmatched. This CDR3 contains 13 residues. CDR1 is SGHNT, CDR2 YENEEA, per germline. CDR3 in DNA: TGTGCCAGCAGCGTGAACGGACAGGGTACGGCTTTCTTT. This gives the protein CASSVNGQGTAFF.

This chain links TRBV27 with TRBJ2-3; D may be TRBD2 (6 bases). In germline, CDR1 is MNHEY, CDR2 SMNVEV (reference sequence). This CDR3 is built from 15 residues. Trimming cost V 2 bases and J 7 bases, with 16 bases left between them. CDR3: CASSLRRGKGNTQYF. The CDR3 bases are TGTGCCAGCAGTTTAAGGCGCGGGAAGGGTAATACGCAGTATTTT.

The rearrangement uses TRBV4-1 and TRBJ2-2; D might be TRBD2 (7 bases). This CDR3 has 17 residues. Germline V gene data show CDR1 as MGHRA and CDR2 as YSYEKL. V lost 0 bases to trimming and J lost 5 bases, with 16 bases between them. Written as DNA, the CDR3 is TGCGCCAGCAGCCAAGAGGCGGGGGCGTTAATTACCGGGGAGCTGTTTTTT. This translates into CASSQEAGALITGELFF.

The chain combines TRBV19 with TRBJ2-7; D is possibly TRBD1 (6 bases). Germline CDR1 and CDR2: LNHDA and SQIVND (reference sequence). This CDR3 contains 15 residues. With 6 bases removed from V and 0 bases from J, the gap between germline ends came to 15 bases. CDR3 protein: CASSRTTGFSYEQYF. In nucleotides, the CDR3 is TGTGCCAGTAGCCGAACGACAGGATTCTCCTACGAGCAGTACTTC.

The chain combines TRBV5-4 with TRBJ1-2; D is unresolved. Germline CDR1 and CDR2: SGHNT and YYREEE (reference sequence). The V gene lost 0 bases and the J gene lost 4 bases, with 10 bases spanning the gap. This CDR3 comprises 14 residues. In DNA, the CDR3 is TGTGCCAGCAGCTTGGGAGGAGACGGCTATGGCTACACCTTC. Its translation: CASSLGGDGYGYTF. Filled out from reference TRBV5-4 and TRBJ1-2, the complete variable domain reads ETGVTQSPTHLIKTRGQQVTLRCSSQSGHNTVSWYQQALGQGPQFIFQYYREEENGRGNFPPRFSGLQFPNYSSELNVNALELDDSALYLCASSLGGDGYGYTFGSGTRLTVV.

The chain is built from TRBV7-9 and TRBJ1-4, with 8 bases aligning to TRBD1. This CDR3 is built from 16 residues. The V and J ends lost 1 base and 5 bases, in that order; junction bases with no gene match: 6. Germline assignment: CDR1 SEHNR and CDR2 FQNEAQ (reference sequence). For the CDR3, the DNA is TGTGCCAGCAGCTTAGGGCAGGGGGCACTAAATGAAAAACTGTTTTTT. Protein: CASSLGQGALNEKLFF.

The genes are TRBV12-2 and TRBJ1-5. TRBV12-2 is described as a pseudogene. The CDR3 runs 14 residues. DNA of the CDR3: TGTGCAAGTCGCTTAAGACGGAGCAATCAGCCCCAGCATTTT. Translation gives CASRLRRSNQPQHF.

V is TRBV5-1 and J is TRBJ1-6; no reliable D call. V was pared by 4 bases and J by 8 bases, with 16 bases between. Germline lookup yields CDR1 SGHRS and CDR2 YFSETQ. CDR3 length equals 15 residues. CDR3 sequence: CASSTRPNGDSPLHF. Here the CDR3 DNA reads TGCGCCAGCAGCACGCGGCCCAACGGGGATTCACCCCTCCACTTT.

V and J are TRBV6-1 and TRBJ2-3; TRBD2 matches at 9 bases. V dropped 3 bases and J dropped 3; count of bases not matched to a gene: 4. Germline lookup yields CDR1 MNHNS and CDR2 SASEGT. The CDR3 is 15 amino acids. DNA of the CDR3: TGTGCCAGCAGTGATTGGGCGGGGGGGACAGATACGCAGTATTTT. It translates to CASSDWAGGTDTQYF.

The chain recombines TRBV7-6 with TRBJ2-3; 7 bases agree with TRBD2. Germline V CDR1 and CDR2: SGHVS, FNYEAQ. V trimming: 2 bases; J trimming: 0 bases; junction bases outside the gene matches: 2. There are 15 residues in the CDR3. The CDR3 protein is CASSLLRGSTDTQYF. Here the CDR3 DNA reads TGTGCCAGCAGCTTATTGCGGGGGAGCACAGATACGCAGTATTTT.

The CDR3 sequence: CASSSAGGPGNEQFF. In nucleotides, the CDR3 is TGTGCCAGCAGCTCAGCGGGAGGGCCCGGCAATGAGCAGTTCTTC. The genes are TRBV7-3 and TRBJ2-1, with 10 bases matching TRBD2. This CDR3 comprises 15 residues. The V gene's germline CDR1 is SGHTA and CDR2 FQGTGA. After removal of 4 bases from V and 6 bases from J, the junction contained 6 bases not matched to a gene.

This sequence joins TRBV19 and TRBJ2-3; 8 nucleotides agree with TRBD1. J was trimmed by 4 bases and V by 6 bases; bases with no gene match: 12. The germline V gene has CDR1 LNHDA and CDR2 SQIVND (reference sequence). This CDR3 region has 16 residues. The CDR3 nucleotides are TGTGCCAGTAGAGCAACAGGGGGTGCCCCGTCAGATACGCAGTATTTT. It specifies CASRATGGAPSDTQYF.

J is TRBJ2-7 and V is TRBV28; 7 bases agree with TRBD2. The CDR3 length is 14 residues. V shed 4 bases, J shed 3 bases, and the junction held 6 bases outside the gene matches. Germline V CDR1 and CDR2: MDHEN, SYDVKM. This chain's CDR3 is CASSSEGGSYEQYF. DNA for the CDR3: TGTGCCAGCAGTTCGGAAGGCGGGAGCTACGAGCAGTACTTC.

The rearrangement uses TRBV6-5 and TRBJ1-2; 7 nucleotides line up with TRBD1. Trimming at V came to 2 bases and at J to 8 bases, leaving 5 bases not matched to a gene. CDR3 length equals 13 residues. Germline V gene lookup returns CDR1 MNHEY and CDR2 SVGAGI. Here the CDR3 reads CASSYTRDSGYTF. The CDR3 DNA follows: TGTGCCAGCAGTTACACGCGGGACAGCGGCTACACCTTC.

This chain connects TRBV28 to TRBJ2-2, with 7 bases that match TRBD2. From germline, CDR1 is MDHEN and CDR2 SYDVKM. The V segment lost 6 bases and the J segment 5 bases; nucleotides outside the gene matches: 18. The CDR3 consists of 18 residues. CDR3 DNA: TGTGCCAGCAGCCCTAAACTTTACCCTTGGACTAGGACCGGGGAGCTGTTTTTT. Amino acid sequence: CASSPKLYPWTRTGELFF.

The V and J genes are TRBV11-2 and TRBJ2-2; possibly TRBD2 for D (6 bases). Germline CDR1 and CDR2: SGHAT and FQNNGV. This CDR3 has 17 amino acids. The germline V and J ends were trimmed by 5 bases and 3 bases, with 19 bases remaining between them. This CDR3 is CASSPGRRGLDTGELFF. CDR3 DNA: TGTGCCAGCAGCCCTGGACGGAGGGGATTGGACACCGGGGAGCTGTTTTTT. Drawing the rest from reference TRBV11-2 and TRBJ2-2, the complete variable domain is EAGVAQSPRYKIIEKRQSVAFWCNPISGHATLYWYQQILGQGPKLLIQFQNNGVVDDSQLPKDRFSAERLKGVDSTLKIQPAKLEDSAVYLCASSPGRRGLDTGELFFGEGSRLTVL.

The chain uses TRBV6-5 and TRBJ2-2; 7 nucleotides align to TRBD1. This CDR3 comprises 13 residues. Germline CDR1 reads MNHEY; CDR2 reads SVGAGI. J gave up 7 bases and V 8 bases, and 7 bases lay outside the gene matches. CDR3 sequence reads: CASGDRVGGELFF. In DNA form, the CDR3 reads TGTGCCAGCGGAGACAGGGTTGGCGGGGAGCTGTTTTTT.